Detailed here is one TCR beta chain. This clonotype was seen at least ten times. Which antigen it targets is not known. Per-base quality was not reported, and no clone a single base away is much larger than it. This record comes from a study of glioma-infiltrating T cells (TCRdb year 2016). Background on the whole study: The study sequenced TCR alpha- and beta-chain repertoires from glioma tissue, from non-neoplastic brain tissue and from matched peripheral blood mononuclear cells. Three low-grade glioma patients, seven to nine primary glioblastoma patients, and three non-glioma patients who contributed non-neoplastic brain tissue made up the paired cohort. Each tissue-infiltrating repertoire was compared with the same patient's peripheral blood repertoire to measure divergence between tissue and blood T-cell populations. Overall study results and their limits: Tissue and blood shared very few CDR3 sequences, a result attributed to high CDR3 diversity and limited sampling. Group comparisons rested on small numbers: three non-neoplastic, three low-grade glioma and roughly eight glioblastoma patients. VJ-independent divergence between tissue and blood was below expectation in non-neoplastic patients but above expectation in all gliomas, especially low-grade gliomas.

TCR alpha and beta CDR3 regions were amplified with the iRepertoire nested amplicon-rescue multiplex PCR (arm-PCR) platform from RNA. For one-step reverse transcription and amplification, roughly 95-450 ng of tissue mRNA or PBMC total RNA was used as input. Following bead purification, Illumina adapters were added through a secondary multiplex PCR, and the libraries were then gel-purified between 200 and 400 bp. Internal 6-nucleotide barcodes were carried by the libraries and were used for demultiplexing. Sequencing of the libraries was done on an Illumina MiSeq using 2x220 or 2x250 nucleotide paired-end reads. The source study handled its data this way. Paired reads were merged using FLASH 1.2.11 and aligned with BWA-MEM to the GRCh37 human genome, and TRA and TRB reads were then extracted. V and J assignment used an IMGT-derived reference of cassette sequences and CDR3 motifs that included pseudogenes. Reads were translated in three frames, and productive CDR3s were defined by a C…FGXG motif without stop codons. Clonotypes were defined as unique combinations of V-J cassette pair and CDR3 amino acid sequence. Hamming distance filtering was applied to reads, with thresholds set by the sequence error rate of each sample in mapped regions. Using fastp at Q25 and MiXCR, TCRdb reprocessed the public reads and kept productive beta chains. Each entry is one CDR3 protein sequence, shown with its most common DNA and genes. None of the V and J calls come from the authors' own analysis; TCRdb made them. The sample records about 180,000 distinct CDR3 sequences, approximately 40% of which are singletons. The ten largest make up about 5.2% of the sample.

The cysteine opens and the phenylalanine closes a CDR3 of 15 amino acids. Only the CDR3 DNA is retained, 45 bases long and in frame from the first base. Via the germline V gene, CDR1 is SGHVS and CDR2 FNYEAQ. V is cut by 3 bases and J by 0 bases, and the space between the germline ends is 9 bases. The sequence came from a human donor with low-grade glioma or glioblastoma, undergoing nonglioma brain surgery, or in good health (not recorded which). Sequenced sample: glioma tissue, nonneoplastic brain tissue, or PBMCs (not recorded which). The sequence is built from TRBV7-6 and TRBJ1-5, and perhaps TRBD1 as D gene, on 5 matching bases. The DNA is as follows: TGTGCCAGCAGCTTGGATGACAGTAGCAATCAGCCCCAGCATTTT. It specifies CASSLDDSSNQPQHF.